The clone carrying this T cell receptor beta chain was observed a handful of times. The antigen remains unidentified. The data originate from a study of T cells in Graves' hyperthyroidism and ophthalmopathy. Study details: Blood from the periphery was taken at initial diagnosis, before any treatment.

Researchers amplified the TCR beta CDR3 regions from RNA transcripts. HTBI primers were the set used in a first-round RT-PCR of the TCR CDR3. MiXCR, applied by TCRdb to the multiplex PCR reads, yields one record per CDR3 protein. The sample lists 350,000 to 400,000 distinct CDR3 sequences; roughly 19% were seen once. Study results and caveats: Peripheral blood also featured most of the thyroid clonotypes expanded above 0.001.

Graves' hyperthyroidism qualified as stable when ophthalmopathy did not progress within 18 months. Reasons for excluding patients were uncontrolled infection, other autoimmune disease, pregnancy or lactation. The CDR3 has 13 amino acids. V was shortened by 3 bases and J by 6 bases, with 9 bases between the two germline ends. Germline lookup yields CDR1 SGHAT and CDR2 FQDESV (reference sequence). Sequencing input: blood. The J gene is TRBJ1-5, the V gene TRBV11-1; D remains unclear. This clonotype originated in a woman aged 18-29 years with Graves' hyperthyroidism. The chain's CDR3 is CASSLAEGQPQHF. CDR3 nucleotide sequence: TGTGCCAGCAGCTTGGCAGAGGGTCAGCCCCAGCATTTT. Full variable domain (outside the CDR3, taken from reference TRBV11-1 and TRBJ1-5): EAEVAQSPRYKITEKSQAVAFWCDPISGHATLYWYRQILGQGPELLVQFQDESVVDDSQLPKDRFSAERLKGVDSTLKIQPAELGDSAMYLCASSLAEGQPQHFGDGTRLSIL.